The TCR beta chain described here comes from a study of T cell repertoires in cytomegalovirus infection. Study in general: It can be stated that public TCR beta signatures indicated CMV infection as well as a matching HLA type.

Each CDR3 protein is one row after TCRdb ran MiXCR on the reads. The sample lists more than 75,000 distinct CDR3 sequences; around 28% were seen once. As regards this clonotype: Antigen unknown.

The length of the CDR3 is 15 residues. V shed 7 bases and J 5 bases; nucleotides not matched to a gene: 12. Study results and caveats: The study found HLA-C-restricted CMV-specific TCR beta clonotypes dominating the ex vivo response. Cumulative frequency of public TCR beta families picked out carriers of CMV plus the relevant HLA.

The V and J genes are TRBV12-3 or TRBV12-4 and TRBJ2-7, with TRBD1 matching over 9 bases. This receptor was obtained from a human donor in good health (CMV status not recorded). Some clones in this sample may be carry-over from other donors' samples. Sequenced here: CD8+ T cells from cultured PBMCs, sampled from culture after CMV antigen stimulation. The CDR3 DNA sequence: TGTGCCAGCACCCTTGGGGGACAGGGTTCCCACGAGCAGTACTTC. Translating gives CASTLGGQGSHEQYF.